In its sample, the clone carrying this TCR beta chain was seen many times. Bulk TCR libraries used previously described methods and listed TCR primers. TCRdb reprocessed the PCR reads with MiXCR, giving one entry per CDR3 protein. Of about 510,000 distinct CDR3 sequences listed, roughly a fifth are singletons. This CDR3 region has 14 residues. The ends were cut back, 5 bases at V and 3 bases at J, with 13 bases in the middle. Germline loops: CDR1 PRHDT, CDR2 FYEKMQ (reference sequence). The sample originates from a study of molecular identifiers for immune sequencing clone quantification. Sequencing was done on a sample of naive CD8+ T cells from blood, with Jurkat cell RNA spiked in. Indicated subset: FACS-sorted CD8+CD4-CCR7+CD45RA+ naive T cells. The V gene is TRBV13, the J gene TRBJ2-5; perhaps TRBD2 as D (6 bases). The receptor was derived from a human donor in good health. Some libraries in this study had Jurkat cell RNA spiked in. The chain's CDR3 is CASSPDSGEETQYF. In nucleotides, the CDR3 is TGTGCCAGCAGCCCAGATAGCGGTGAAGAGACCCAGTACTTC.